This record looks at one T cell receptor beta chain sequence and its context. No antigen is known for it. Investigators reverse transcribed all isolated RNA, so they sequenced expressed TCRB transcripts. Generated by immunoSEQ multiplex PCR, the TCRdb table keeps only in-frame clones and is missing some. The data hold 900,000 or so clones, with 17% observed a single time. The source of the sample is a study of beta chain features in type 1 diabetes. Study findings and constraints: Patients showed naive, central memory and Treg TCRB repertoires that appeared more similar than those of healthy donors. Shorter TCRB CDR3s, moderately but significantly so, were found in Type 1 diabetes patients in all four CD4+ subsets.

The receptor comes from a woman aged 18-29 years in good health. The sequenced material came from naive CD4+ T cells from blood.

CDR3 amino acids: CASSLGLAGAYEQYF. For the CDR3, the DNA is TGTGCCAGCAGCTTAGGACTAGCGGGAGCCTACGAGCAGTACTTC. J is TRBJ2-7 and V is TRBV11-1; 12 bases are a match to TRBD2. The germline V gene has CDR1 SGHAT and CDR2 FQDESV (reference sequence). The CDR3 contains 15 residues. V trimming: 1 base; J trimming: 2 bases; junction bases outside the gene matches: 0.